Presented here are 2 T cell receptor beta chains from one specimen sequenced in a study of identical twins. TCRdb reprocessed the 5' RACE reads via MiXCR and lists one record per CDR3 protein. The repertoire holds fewer than 500,000 distinct CDR3 sequences, with 13% to 15% as singletons. This sample was shared with a second study, whose subject was yellow fever vaccine responses in identical twins.

Sequencing input: CD4+ T cells sorted from blood. Receptors were obtained from a woman between 18 and 30 years old in good health.

V is TRBV5-1 and J is TRBJ2-2; perhaps TRBD1 as D (5 bases). Germline loops: CDR1 SGHRS, CDR2 YFSETQ. This CDR3 contains 15 residues. Trimming removed 1 base at V and 1 base at J, with 8 bases between. The CDR3 region has the DNA TGCGCCAGCAGCTTGAACGACAGGAACACCGGGGAGCTGTTTTTT. Encoded protein: CASSLNDRNTGELFF.

V is TRBV5-1 and J is TRBJ1-4; 7 bases are shared with TRBD1. V lost 5 bases and J lost 4; bases outside the gene matches: 5. Germline CDR1 reads SGHRS; CDR2 reads YFSETQ. The CDR3 consists of 14 residues. The CDR3 protein is CASRMGQSNEKLFF. CDR3 bases: TGCGCCAGCAGGATGGGACAGAGTAATGAAAAACTGTTTTTT.